These 14 T cell receptor beta chains were sequenced from one sample in a study of shared T cell receptors in the human thymus. Some clones are missing from TCRdb's copy, which holds only in-frame ones; the method was immunoSEQ multiplex PCR. The sample holds 500,000 to 550,000 clones, about 80% seen once. These data also formed part of another study, on human thymus T cells.

The specimen sequenced was thymocytes. These receptors all stem from a boy younger than two with a congenital heart defect.

This clone turned up a few times. The chain recombines TRBV7-2 with TRBJ1-1, with a tentative D call TRBD1 (5 bases). The V and J ends lost 7 bases and 4 bases respectively, with 19 bases between them. Germline CDR1 and CDR2: SGHTA and FQGNSA. This CDR3 has 15 residues. CDR3 DNA: TGTGCCAGCACCCGGGTGCAGGGTTCTCCCACTGAAGCTTTCTTT. Protein product: CASTRVQGSPTEAFF.

The DNA for the CDR3 is TGCGCCAGCAGCTTGGGCACCGGGACATCGGACGAGCAGTACTTC. This gives the protein CASSLGTGTSDEQYF. V is TRBV5-1 and J is TRBJ2-7; D possibly corresponds to TRBD1 (6 bases). The CDR3 is 15 residues long. Germline V gives CDR1 SGHRS, CDR2 YFSETQ. Trimming removed 0 bases from V and 5 bases from J, with 15 bases in between.

This chain joins TRBV15 and TRBJ1-6, with D unresolved. Germline-derived CDR1 and CDR2 are LNHNV and YYDKDF (reference sequence). V was clipped by 4 bases and J by 7 bases, with 11 bases between them. The CDR3 spans 14 residues. CDR3 sequence: CATSTQVRNSPLHF. The CDR3 DNA reads TGTGCCACCAGCACCCAAGTGAGGAATTCACCCCTCCACTTT.

This clone has only one observation. The chain couples TRBV5-5 to TRBJ2-7; 10 bases match TRBD1. The CDR3 is 18 residues long. Per germline, CDR1 SGHKS and CDR2 YYEKEE (reference sequence). V gave up 6 bases and J gave up 3 bases; unmatched junction bases: 18. The CDR3 nucleotides are TGTGCCAGCATCCCACCGGGACAGGGGAAAAAGTGTCGCTACGAGCAGTACTTC. As protein: CASIPPGQGKKCRYEQYF. Full variable domain (outside the CDR3, taken from reference TRBV5-5 and TRBJ2-7): DAGVTQSPTHLIKTRGQQVTLRCSPISGHKSVSWYQQVLGQGPQFIFQYYEKEERGRGNFPDRFSARQFPNYSSELNVNALLLGDSALYLCASIPPGQGKKCRYEQYFGPGTRLTVT.

The gene calls are TRBV27 and TRBJ1-4; no clear D gene. Germline-derived CDR1 and CDR2 are MNHEY and SMNVEV (reference sequence). Trimming pared 0 bases from V and 4 bases from J, leaving 6 bases between. The CDR3 extends over 14 amino acids. The CDR3 DNA is TGTGCCAGCAGTTTATCCGCTAGTAATGAAAAACTGTTTTTT. This sequence encodes CASSLSASNEKLFF. Using reference TRBV27 and TRBJ1-4 for the parts outside the CDR3, the full variable domain is EAQVTQNPRYLITVTGKKLTVTCSQNMNHEYMSWYRQDPGLGLRQIYYSMNVEVTDKGDVPEGYKVSRKEKRNFPLILESPSPNQTSLYFCASSLSASNEKLFFGSGTQLSVL.

This clone has just one count. The chain has TRBV27 and TRBJ2-7, with TRBD2 identical over 9 bases. The ends lost 4 bases at V and 0 bases at J; junction bases unmatched: 4. The germline V gene has CDR1 MNHEY and CDR2 SMNVEV (reference sequence). The CDR3 is 15 amino acids. CDR3 sequence (DNA): TGTGCCAGCAGTTCCCGACTAGCGGACTCCTACGAGCAGTACTTC. Translating gives CASSSRLADSYEQYF.

The chain couples TRBV10-2 to TRBJ1-3, with D unclear. Germline V gives CDR1 WSHSY, CDR2 SAAADI. The CDR3 sequence is 17 residues long. V was pared by 0 bases and J by 0 bases, with 12 bases between. CDR3 nucleotides: TGCGCCAGCAGTGAGTCTGGGCGGGGTCGCTCTGGAAACACCATATATTTT. Its translation: CASSESGRGRSGNTIYF.

The chain employs TRBV29-1 and TRBJ2-1, with 9 bases that match TRBD1. The germline V gene has CDR1 SQVTM and CDR2 ANQGSEA. The CDR3 spans 16 residues. The J segment lost 4 bases and the V segment lost 6 bases, leaving 13 bases of the junction unmatched. CDR3 sequence: CSVEDRRDRAYNEQFF. DNA of the CDR3: TGCAGCGTCGAGGACCGCCGGGACAGGGCTTACAATGAGCAGTTCTTC.

This chain joins TRBV15 and TRBJ1-5; D uncertain. The CDR3 loop spans 14 amino acids. From germline, CDR1 is LNHNV and CDR2 YYDKDF (reference sequence). The V end was cut by 2 bases, the J end by 7 bases, with 12 bases between. CDR3 coding DNA: TGTGCCACCAGCAGAACGTCCGGGATGCAGCCCCAGCATTTT. It codes for CATSRTSGMQPQHF.

This rearrangement joins TRBV7-9 to TRBJ1-1, with 8 bases that match TRBD1. CDR1 is SEHNR, CDR2 FQNEAQ, per germline (reference sequence). The CDR3 is made up of 14 amino acids. With V trimmed by 10 bases and J by 0 bases, 7 bases remained unmatched. The CDR3 spells CATSTGAMNTEAFF. In DNA form, the CDR3 reads TGTGCCACCTCGACAGGGGCCATGAACACTGAAGCTTTCTTT.

This clone has only one observation. V and J are TRBV5-1 and TRBJ1-2, with TRBD1 matching over 7 bases. Germline CDR1 reads SGHRS; CDR2 reads YFSETQ. The CDR3 is 11 residues long. V lost 4 bases to trimming and J lost 8 bases; unmatched junction nucleotides: 2. This CDR3 is CASSPGQGYTF. The CDR3, as DNA: TGCGCCAGCAGCCCGGGACAGGGCTACACCTTC.

The chain employs TRBV2 and TRBJ2-7, with TRBD2 matching over 11 bases. The V gene's germline CDR1 is SNHLY and CDR2 FYNNEI. The CDR3 has 17 residues. The trim removed 5 bases at V and 1 base at J, leaving 10 bases unmatched. CDR3 amino acids: CASSRKVRTSGSYEQYF. The CDR3 DNA is TGTGCCAGCAGTAGGAAGGTCCGGACTAGCGGGTCCTACGAGCAGTACTTC.

V usage is TRBV30 and J usage is TRBJ2-7, with 7 bases aligning to TRBD1. The CDR3 loop spans 15 amino acids. Unmatched junction bases numbered 10, after V lost 4 bases and J lost 1 base. Looked up from germline, CDR1 is GTSNPN and CDR2 is SVGIG (reference sequence). CDR3 coding DNA: TGTGCCTGGACCGATACAGGGGTCTCATCCTACGAGCAGTACTTC. Residues: CAWTDTGVSSYEQYF. Full variable domain (rest looked up from reference TRBV30 and TRBJ2-7): SQTIHQWPATLVQPVGSPLSLECTVEGTSNPNLYWYRQAAGRGLQLLFYSVGIGQISSEVPQNLSASRPQDRQFILSSKKLLLSDSGFYLCAWTDTGVSSYEQYFGPGTRLTVT.

The chain has TRBV4-3 and TRBJ2-5, with D unclear. Germline V CDR1 and CDR2: LGHNA, YSLEER. CDR3 size: 15 residues. V gave up 0 bases and J gave up 1 base, with 9 bases separating them. CDR3 bases: TGCGCCAGCAGCCAAGACGGAAGGAGCCAAGAGACCCAGTACTTC. Its protein is CASSQDGRSQETQYF.